The sequence of this TCR beta chain was determined in a study of vaccination effects on CD4 cells after COVID-19 (dated by TCRdb to 2022 to 2024). Regarding the complete study: Two doses of either the BNT162b2 or the mRNA-1273 mRNA SARS-CoV-2 vaccine were administered to participants. In both COVID-19 convalescent patients and infection-naive vaccine recipients, the study compared SARS-CoV-2 spike-specific CD4+ TCR repertoires from before mRNA vaccination with those from after it. Altogether, nine to ten COVID-19 convalescent patients and a few SARS-CoV-2-naive healthy vaccine recipients made up the full study. Cultures from other donors in the study were sequenced with the Oncomine TCR Beta short-read assay on an Illumina iSeq 100.

This clone was counted a few times. Its antigen is still unknown. Qualities for individual bases were not recorded, and no much larger clone is one base off. There are 13 amino acids in the CDR3, from cysteine to phenylalanine inclusive. Of all the DNA, just the CDR3 is kept, 39 bases in frame from base 1. Trimming costs V 3 bases and J 1 base, and their ends lie 6 bases apart. The germline V gene (reference sequence) sets CDR1 to WNHNN and CDR2 to SYGVQD. Receptor libraries were prepared by the immunoSEQ multiplex PCR assay. DNA from the cultured, isolated CD4+ T cells was subjected to TCR beta CDR3 sequencing. From the authors' description of their analysis: Non-productive TCR sequences were removed and reads were trimmed to the CDR3 region, keeping CDR3s of at least 7 amino acids. Antigen-specific clonotypes were identified using the MANAFEST web app by comparison of expansion in peptide wells against reference cultures. Positive clones required FDR<0.05 expansion versus reference and all other wells, odds ratio above 5, and frequency above 0.1% in two replicate wells. A clonotype was defined as cross-reactive if the clonotype was significantly expanded both in SARS-CoV-2 spike wells and in at least one common cold coronavirus spike condition. Using the stringdist R package, CDR3 similarity was measured by Levenshtein distance, and unrooted trees were constructed with ape in R 3.6.1. Sourced from immuneACCESS, this table was stored by TCRdb with only in-frame sequences that have V and J called. A share of the clones is absent; for the studies checked, an unresolved V gene accounts for under half, and the remainder has no known explanation. V, J and clone size are taken as reported in that table, and D and trimming were inferred from the DNA itself. This sample gives 50,000 or so clones in total; 60% to 80% of them show up just once. The ten largest clonotypes hold more than 5% of the sample.

What the study reported, not specific to this receptor: Limitations of the study were the small number of convalescent patients and the absence of early post-infection timepoints. In healthy vaccine recipients, vaccine-induced clones were almost all SARS-CoV-2 mono-reactive, with only 1 of 255 being cross-reactive with common cold coronaviruses. Clones induced by infection and clones induced by vaccination both contracted markedly at late timepoints after vaccination, which fits with T cell responses waning over time.

In the ViraFEST assay, PBMC were stimulated with viral peptide pools, and TCR sequencing was then used to find antigen-specific CD4+ T cell clonotypes based on their expansion. After about 10 days of culture, CD4+ T cells were isolated with the EasySep CD4+ T cell isolation kit. Negative nucleocapsid antibody results before and after vaccination confirmed that the healthy vaccine recipients had no prior SARS-CoV-2 infection. A few million PBMC per well were cultured with approximately 10 ug/ml peptides in IMDM containing 5% human AB serum, approximately 9.1 IU/ml IL-2 and gentamicin. On days 3 and 7, half of the culture medium was replaced with fresh IL-2-containing medium. Unless noted otherwise, every peptide stimulation condition was cultured in triplicate wells. PBMC were separated from whole blood using Ficoll-Paque Plus gradient centrifugation and were then either cryopreserved at -140C or used fresh. The overlapping peptide pools covered the spike proteins of SARS-CoV-2 as well as those of the common cold coronaviruses HCoV-NL63, HCoV-OC43 and HCoV-229E. The QIAamp micro DNA kit was used to extract genomic DNA from the cultured CD4+ T cells.

The chain uses TRBV10-1 and TRBJ1-1; confidence is insufficient to name the D gene. This specimen was CD4+ T cells from PBMCs cultured with HCoV-OC43 spike peptides, taken before COVID-19 vaccination. This sample's cell subset or site label indicates: HCoV-OC43 spike overlapping peptide pool stimulation. This clonotype was obtained from a human donor who received a COVID-19 vaccine. The DNA reads TGCGCCAGCAGTGAAAACAGGAACACTGAAGCTTTCTTT. Translated, this is CASSENRNTEAFF.